The T cell receptor (beta chain) described here comes from a study of T cells in Graves' hyperthyroidism and ophthalmopathy. At the level of the study: Initial diagnosis, before any treatment, was when peripheral blood was collected. Notes on the study in general: Separating ophthalmopathy from stable hyperthyroidism was achieved by a 13 V-J model.

Details on this clonotype: Its cognate antigen is unknown. Relative to the germline gene, one junction end is altered; a read error may explain this.

TCR beta CDR3 sequences were amplified from RNA transcripts. HTBI primers drove first-round RT-PCR of the TCR CDR3. TCRdb redid the calling of the multiplex PCR reads with MiXCR, one entry per CDR3 protein. The sample has 700,000 to 950,000 distinct CDR3 sequences; 30% to 40% are singletons. Subjects aged 18 to 65 presented with newly diagnosed hyperthyroidism of less than 2 months' duration. The CDR3 is made up of 13 amino acids. Germline CDR1 reads ENHRY; CDR2 reads SYGVKD. The sequencing sample was made of blood. This receptor was identified in a woman aged 40 to 55 with Graves' hyperthyroidism. This rearrangement joins TRBV10-3 to TRBJ2-7; no clear D gene. CDR3 bases: TGTGCCAGCAGTTACTCGACTGGGTTTGAGCAGTACTTC. Its translation is CASSYSTGFEQYF.